Presented here are 15 T cell receptor beta chains from one specimen sequenced in a study of blood T cell repertoires in COVID-19. This table comes from immunoSEQ multiplex PCR, and its TCRdb copy is limited to in-frame clones, with some not included. The sample includes over 45,000 clones, approximately 91% of them seen just once. Sequencing was carried out using peripheral blood. The origin of the receptors is a woman aged 55-75 years with active or convalescent COVID-19.

The rearrangement uses TRBV30 and TRBJ1-2, with D unclear. Germline lookup yields CDR1 GTSNPN and CDR2 SVGIG (reference sequence). Trimming stripped 0 bases from V and 1 base from J, with 12 bases between. The length of the CDR3 is 15 residues. CDR3 region: CAWSVRSEGNYGYTF. The CDR3 DNA sequence: TGTGCCTGGAGTGTTCGCTCGGAGGGTAACTATGGCTACACCTTC.

The chain is built from TRBV21-1 and TRBJ2-7; the DNA was not compared with TRBD1, the D call given in the table. TRBV21-1 is a pseudogene segment. This CDR3 has 14 amino acids. The CDR3 DNA is TGTGCCAGCAGACCCGGGACACCGACGAGGGAGCAGTACTTC. Encoded protein: CASRPGTPTREQYF.

CDR3 protein: CASSLGGGALNTEAFF. The CDR3, as DNA: TGTGCCAGCAGCTTGGGGGGCGGTGCCTTGAACACTGAAGCTTTCTTT. The chain has TRBV5-4 and TRBJ1-1; weak D call: TRBD1 (5 bases). Deletions cut 0 bases from V and 0 bases from J, with 12 bases between. This CDR3 is 16 amino acids long. CDR1 and CDR2 (germline): SGHNT, YYREEE (reference sequence).

This chain connects TRBV28 to TRBJ2-7, with D maybe TRBD1 (5 bases). Germline CDR1 MDHEN, CDR2 SYDVKM. V lost 2 bases and J lost 0, with 8 bases in between. The CDR3 covers 14 residues. The CDR3 DNA reads TGTGCCAGCAGTTTACAGGGCTACTCCTACGAGCAGTACTTC. Translated, it gives CASSLQGYSYEQYF.

This clone was seen once. The chain is built from TRBV29-1 and TRBJ2-5; TRBD2 agrees at 8 bases. V shed 4 bases, J shed 5 bases, and the junction held 6 bases outside the gene matches. Germline CDR1 and CDR2: SQVTM and ANQGSEA. This CDR3 is built from 13 residues. The CDR3 is CSVVGGRRETQYF. CDR3 sequence (DNA): TGCAGCGTTGTCGGCGGGAGGCGGGAGACCCAGTACTTC.

The chain couples TRBV29-1 to TRBJ2-3; D might be TRBD2 (6 bases). The CDR3 length is 13 residues. Germline lookup yields CDR1 SQVTM and CDR2 ANQGSEA. V lost 3 bases, J lost 2 bases, and 9 bases lay in between. This CDR3 is CSVDAGFTDTQYF. The CDR3 coding sequence is TGCAGCGTTGATGCGGGGTTCACAGATACGCAGTATTTT.

The rearrangement uses TRBV10-3 and TRBJ1-5, with D possibly TRBD1 on 5 matching bases. This CDR3 contains 14 residues. Germline CDR1 reads ENHRY; CDR2 reads SYGVKD. Trimming took 2 bases from V and 6 from J, leaving 11 bases between them. Here the CDR3 reads CAISEDGGSQPQHF. The CDR3, as DNA: TGTGCCATCAGTGAGGATGGGGGGTCTCAGCCCCAGCATTTT.

The chain employs TRBV5-1 and TRBJ2-5; 10 nucleotides match TRBD1. Germline V gene sequence: CDR1 SGHRS, CDR2 YFSETQ. The length of the CDR3 is 14 residues. The V segment lost 0 bases and the J segment 5 bases; nucleotides outside the gene matches: 1. The CDR3 loop is CASSLGTGGETQYF. The CDR3 DNA is TGCGCCAGCAGCTTGGGGACAGGGGGGGAGACCCAGTACTTC.

This clone was found once. The gene calls are TRBV18 and TRBJ1-2, with TRBD1 matching 7 bases. This CDR3 spans 16 amino acids. The V and J ends lost 4 bases and 6 bases, in that order; junction bases with no gene match: 14. Germline CDR1 KGHSH, CDR2 LQKENI. In DNA form, the CDR3 reads TGTGCCAGCTCACGGGCGCAGGGCTTCAGGGGGGATGGCTACACCTTC. Translating it yields CASSRAQGFRGDGYTF.

In its sample, this clone was seen once. In DNA, the CDR3 is TGTGCCAGCAGTCCCGGACAGGGGGTGTATAATGGCTACACCTTC. It translates to CASSPGQGVYNGYTF. The chain joins TRBV6-5 to TRBJ1-2; 10 positions match TRBD1. Looked up from germline, CDR1 is MNHEY and CDR2 is SVGAGI. V lost 5 bases and J lost 6; bases outside the gene matches: 9. The CDR3 runs 15 residues.

V gene TRBV5-1 combines with J gene TRBJ1-2; no clear D gene. The CDR3 has 14 amino acids. Germline loops: CDR1 SGHRS, CDR2 YFSETQ. Trimming left V 0 bases short and J 3 bases short, with 9 bases between. The CDR3: CASSLGGNDYGYTF. As DNA, the CDR3 is TGCGCCAGCAGCTTGGGAGGGAACGACTATGGCTACACCTTC.

This chain uses TRBV5-5 with TRBJ1-2; a possible D gene is TRBD1 (5 bases). The germline CDR1 and CDR2 sequences are SGHKS and YYEKEE (reference sequence). The ends were cut back, 0 bases at V and 4 bases at J, with 13 bases in the middle. This CDR3 region has 15 residues. DNA of the CDR3: TGTGCCAGCAGCTTGGAGGGGAGGGGATTCTATGGCTACACCTTC. Amino acids: CASSLEGRGFYGYTF.

The chain has TRBV7-3 and TRBJ1-1, with D unclear. This CDR3 is built from 13 residues. V dropped 5 bases and J dropped 0 bases, with 7 bases sitting between them. Germline loops: CDR1 SGHTA, CDR2 FQGTGA. CDR3 protein: CASSPQMNTEAFF. The CDR3, as DNA: TGTGCCAGCAGCCCACAGATGAACACTGAAGCTTTCTTT.

This clone is a singleton in its sample. This chain joins TRBV18 and TRBJ1-2; 9 bases are shared with TRBD1. J was trimmed by 6 bases and V by 3 bases; bases with no gene match: 8. The CDR3 is made up of 15 amino acids. The germline V gene has CDR1 KGHSH and CDR2 LQKENI. The CDR3, as DNA: TGTGCCAGCTCACCCGGGACAGGGAGAGTTGATGGCTACACCTTC. It is translated as CASSPGTGRVDGYTF.

This clone is a singleton in its sample. This rearrangement joins TRBV6-5 to TRBJ2-7; 12 bases map to TRBD2. CDR3 length equals 16 residues. Germline CDR1 is MNHEY and CDR2 is SVGAGI. The trim removed 2 bases at V and 9 bases at J, leaving 11 bases unmatched. This CDR3 is CASSYLPTSGSMWQYF. Written as DNA, the CDR3 is TGTGCCAGCAGTTACCTTCCGACTAGCGGGAGTATGTGGCAGTACTTC.